The clone carrying this T cell receptor (beta chain) was seen many times. With TRAV- and TRBV-specific primers, first-strand cDNA was made, covering the alpha and beta chains. With a V-primer adapter and a constant-region primer, TCRs were amplified for roughly 18 PCR cycles. TCRdb recomputed calls from the reads with MiXCR, one row per CDR3 protein. The table lists approximately 84,000 distinct CDR3 sequences, over 15% of them singletons. Time point denoted: before trial treatment. This record comes from a study of low-dose radiotherapy and immunotherapy resistance in tumors. The sequence came from a male donor with prostate cancer. The sequencing used PBMCs, collected before treatment.

CDR3 region: CASLRDRGYNEQFF. In DNA form, the CDR3 reads TGTGCCAGCTTGCGGGACCGAGGTTACAATGAGCAGTTCTTC. The rearrangement joins TRBV11-2 to TRBJ2-1; D perhaps matches TRBD2 (6 bases). The CDR3 is 14 amino acids. Germline V gene data show CDR1 as SGHAT and CDR2 as FQNNGV. V lost 8 bases, J lost 4 bases, and 15 bases lay in between.